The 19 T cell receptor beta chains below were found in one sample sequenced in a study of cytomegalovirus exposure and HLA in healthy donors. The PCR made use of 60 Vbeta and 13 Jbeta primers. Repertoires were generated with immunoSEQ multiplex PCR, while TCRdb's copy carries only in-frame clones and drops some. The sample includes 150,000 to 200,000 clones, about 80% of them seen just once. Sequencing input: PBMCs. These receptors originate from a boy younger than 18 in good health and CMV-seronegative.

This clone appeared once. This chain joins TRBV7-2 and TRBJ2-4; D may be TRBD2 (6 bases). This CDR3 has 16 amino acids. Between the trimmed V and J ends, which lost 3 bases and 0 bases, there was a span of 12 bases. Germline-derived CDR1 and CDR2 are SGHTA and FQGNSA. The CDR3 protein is CASSFGTGVAKNIQYF. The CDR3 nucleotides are TGTGCCAGCAGCTTTGGGACGGGAGTAGCCAAAAACATTCAGTACTTC. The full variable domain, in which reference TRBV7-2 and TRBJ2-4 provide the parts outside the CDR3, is GAGVSQSPSNKVTEKGKDVELRCDPISGHTALYWYRQSLGQGLEFLIYFQGNSAPDKSGLPSDRFSAERTGGSVSTLTIQRTQQEDSAVYLCASSFGTGVAKNIQYFGAGTRLSVL.

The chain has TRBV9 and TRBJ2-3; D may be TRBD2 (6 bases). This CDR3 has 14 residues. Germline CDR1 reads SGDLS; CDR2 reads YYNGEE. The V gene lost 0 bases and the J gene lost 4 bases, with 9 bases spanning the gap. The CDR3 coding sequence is TGTGCCAGCAGCGTAGGGGTAGCGGCAGATACGCAGTATTTT. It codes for CASSVGVAADTQYF. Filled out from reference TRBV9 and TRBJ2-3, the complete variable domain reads DSGVTQTPKHLITATGQRVTLRCSPRSGDLSVYWYQQSLDQGLQFLIQYYNGEERAKGNILERFSAQQFPDLHSELNLSSLELGDSALYFCASSVGVAADTQYFGPGTRLTVL.

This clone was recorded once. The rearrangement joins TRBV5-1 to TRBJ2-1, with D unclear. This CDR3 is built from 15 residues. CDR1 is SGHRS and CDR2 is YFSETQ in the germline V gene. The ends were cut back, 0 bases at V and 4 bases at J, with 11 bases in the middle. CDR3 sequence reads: CASSLAETGYNEQFF. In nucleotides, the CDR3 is TGCGCCAGCAGCTTGGCCGAGACTGGTTACAATGAGCAGTTCTTC.

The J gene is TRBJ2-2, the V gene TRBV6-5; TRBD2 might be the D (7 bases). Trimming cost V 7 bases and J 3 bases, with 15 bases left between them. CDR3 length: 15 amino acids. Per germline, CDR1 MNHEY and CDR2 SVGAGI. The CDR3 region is CASTDGGRYTGELFF. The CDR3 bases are TGTGCCAGCACTGACGGGGGGCGCTACACCGGGGAGCTGTTTTTT.

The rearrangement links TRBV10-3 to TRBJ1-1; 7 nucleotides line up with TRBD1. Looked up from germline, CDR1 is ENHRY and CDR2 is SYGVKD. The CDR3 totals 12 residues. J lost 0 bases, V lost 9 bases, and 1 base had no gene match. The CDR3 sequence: CAMGQLNTEAFF. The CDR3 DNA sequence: TGTGCCATGGGACAGCTGAACACTGAAGCTTTCTTT.

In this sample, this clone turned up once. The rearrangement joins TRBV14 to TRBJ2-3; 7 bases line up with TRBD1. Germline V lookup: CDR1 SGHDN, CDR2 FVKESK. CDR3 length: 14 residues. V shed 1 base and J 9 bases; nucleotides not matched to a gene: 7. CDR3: CASSQVGGAGTQYF. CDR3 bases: TGTGCCAGCAGCCAAGTAGGGGGCGCCGGAACGCAGTATTTT. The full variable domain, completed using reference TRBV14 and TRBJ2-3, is EAGVTQFPSHSVIEKGQTVTLRCDPISGHDNLYWYRRVMGKEIKFLLHFVKESKQDESGMPNNRFLAERTGGTYSTLKVQPAELEDSGVYFCASSQVGGAGTQYFGPGTRLTVL.

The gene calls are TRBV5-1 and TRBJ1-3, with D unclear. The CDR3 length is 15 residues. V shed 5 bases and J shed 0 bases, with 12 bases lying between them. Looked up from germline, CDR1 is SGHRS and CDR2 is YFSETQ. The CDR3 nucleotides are TGCGCCAGCAGGGATGCCACTAGCTCTGGAAACACCATATATTTT. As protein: CASRDATSSGNTIYF.

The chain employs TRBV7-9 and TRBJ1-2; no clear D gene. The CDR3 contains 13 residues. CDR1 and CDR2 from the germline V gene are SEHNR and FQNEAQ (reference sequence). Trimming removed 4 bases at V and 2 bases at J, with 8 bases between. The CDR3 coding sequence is TGTGCCAGCAGCTCCACAGAAAACTATGGCTACACCTTC. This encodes CASSSTENYGYTF.

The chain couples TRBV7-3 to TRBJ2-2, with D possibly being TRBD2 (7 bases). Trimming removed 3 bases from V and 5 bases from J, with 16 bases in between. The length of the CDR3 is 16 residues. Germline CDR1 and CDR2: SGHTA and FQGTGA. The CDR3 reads CASSFWGGVGTGELFF. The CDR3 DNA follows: TGTGCCAGCAGCTTCTGGGGGGGCGTGGGTACCGGGGAGCTGTTTTTT.

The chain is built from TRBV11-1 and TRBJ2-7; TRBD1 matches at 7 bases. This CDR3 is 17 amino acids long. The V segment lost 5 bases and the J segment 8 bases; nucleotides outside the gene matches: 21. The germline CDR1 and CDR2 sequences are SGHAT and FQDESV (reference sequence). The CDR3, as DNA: TGTGCCAGCAGCCTCGACAGGGTTCAACGGGCAACTTTGCAGCAGTACTTC. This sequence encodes CASSLDRVQRATLQQYF.

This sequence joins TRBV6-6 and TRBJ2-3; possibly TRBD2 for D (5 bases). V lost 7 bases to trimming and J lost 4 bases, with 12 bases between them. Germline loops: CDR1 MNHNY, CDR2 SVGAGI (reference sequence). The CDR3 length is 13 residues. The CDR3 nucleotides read TGTGCCAGCAACCCGGCGGGCCCAGATACGCAGTATTTT. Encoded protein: CASNPAGPDTQYF.

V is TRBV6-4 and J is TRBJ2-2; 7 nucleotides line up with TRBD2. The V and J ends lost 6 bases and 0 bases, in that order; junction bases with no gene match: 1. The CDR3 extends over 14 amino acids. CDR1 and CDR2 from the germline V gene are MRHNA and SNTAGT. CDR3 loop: CASSGLANTGELFF. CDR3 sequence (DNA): TGTGCCAGCAGCGGACTAGCGAACACCGGGGAGCTGTTTTTT.

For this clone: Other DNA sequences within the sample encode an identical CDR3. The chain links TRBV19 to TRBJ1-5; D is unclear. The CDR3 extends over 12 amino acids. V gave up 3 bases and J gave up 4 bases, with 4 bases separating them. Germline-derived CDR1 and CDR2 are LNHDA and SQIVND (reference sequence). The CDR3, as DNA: TGTGCCAGTAGTATCGTGAATCAGCCCCAGCATTTT. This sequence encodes CASSIVNQPQHF.

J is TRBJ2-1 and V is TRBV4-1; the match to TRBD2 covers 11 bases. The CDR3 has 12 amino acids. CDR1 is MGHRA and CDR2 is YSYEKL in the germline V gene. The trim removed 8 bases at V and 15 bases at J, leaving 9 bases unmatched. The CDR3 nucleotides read TGCGCCAGCGGCCTACTAGCGGGGGTCCGGTTCTTC. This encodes CASGLLAGVRFF.

The CDR3 sequence is CASSPLTRQGMYGYTF. CDR3 bases: TGTGCCAGTAGCCCCCTGACCAGACAAGGCATGTATGGCTACACCTTC. This chain connects TRBV19 to TRBJ1-2; unclear D gene. V lost 6 bases and J lost 5, with 22 bases in between. The germline V gene encodes CDR1 LNHDA and CDR2 SQIVND (reference sequence). The CDR3 has 16 amino acids.

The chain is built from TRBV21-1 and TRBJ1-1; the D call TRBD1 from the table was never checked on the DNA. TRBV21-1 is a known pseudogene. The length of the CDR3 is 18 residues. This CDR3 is CASSTTDGAGGKGDEAFF. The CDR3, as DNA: TGTGCCAGCAGCACTACGGATGGGGCAGGGGGAAAGGGGGATGAAGCTTTCTTT.

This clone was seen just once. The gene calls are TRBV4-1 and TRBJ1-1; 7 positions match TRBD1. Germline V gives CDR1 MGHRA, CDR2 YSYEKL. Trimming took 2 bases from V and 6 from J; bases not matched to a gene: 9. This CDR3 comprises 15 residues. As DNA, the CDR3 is TGCGCCAGCAGCCAAAGAGACAGGGAGGAGTCTGAAGCTTTCTTT. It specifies CASSQRDREESEAFF.

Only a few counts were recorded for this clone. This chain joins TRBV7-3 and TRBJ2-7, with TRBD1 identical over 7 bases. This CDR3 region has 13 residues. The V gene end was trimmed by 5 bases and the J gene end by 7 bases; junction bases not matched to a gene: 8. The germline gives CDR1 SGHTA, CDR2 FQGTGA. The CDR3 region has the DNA TGTGCCAGCAGCGCCGGGCCCAGGGGGGAGCAGTACTTC. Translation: CASSAGPRGEQYF.

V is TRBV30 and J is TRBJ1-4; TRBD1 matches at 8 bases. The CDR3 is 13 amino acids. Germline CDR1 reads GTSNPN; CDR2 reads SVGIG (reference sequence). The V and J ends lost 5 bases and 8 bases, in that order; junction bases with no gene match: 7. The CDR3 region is CAWDQGAGEKLFF. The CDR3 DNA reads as TGTGCCTGGGATCAGGGGGCGGGCGAAAAACTGTTTTTT.